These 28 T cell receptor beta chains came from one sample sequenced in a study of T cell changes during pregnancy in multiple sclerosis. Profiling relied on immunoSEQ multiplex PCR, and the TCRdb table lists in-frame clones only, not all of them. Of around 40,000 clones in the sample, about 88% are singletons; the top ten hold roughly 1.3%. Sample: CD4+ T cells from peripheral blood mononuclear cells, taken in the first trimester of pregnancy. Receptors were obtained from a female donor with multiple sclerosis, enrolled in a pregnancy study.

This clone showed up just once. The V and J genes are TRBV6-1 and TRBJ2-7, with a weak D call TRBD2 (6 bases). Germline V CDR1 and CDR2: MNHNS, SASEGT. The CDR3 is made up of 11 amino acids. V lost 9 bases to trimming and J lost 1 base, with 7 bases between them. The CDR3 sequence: CASRESYEQYF. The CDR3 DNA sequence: TGTGCCAGTCGGGAGTCCTACGAGCAGTACTTC.

This CDR3 is CASRLASGITDTQYF. For the CDR3, the DNA is TGTGCCAGCAGGTTGGCTAGCGGGATAACAGATACGCAGTATTTT. The chain joins TRBV27 to TRBJ2-3; TRBD2 agrees at 9 bases. Germline loops: CDR1 MNHEY, CDR2 SMNVEV (reference sequence). Unmatched junction bases numbered 7, after V lost 6 bases and J lost 3 bases. CDR3 length: 15 residues.

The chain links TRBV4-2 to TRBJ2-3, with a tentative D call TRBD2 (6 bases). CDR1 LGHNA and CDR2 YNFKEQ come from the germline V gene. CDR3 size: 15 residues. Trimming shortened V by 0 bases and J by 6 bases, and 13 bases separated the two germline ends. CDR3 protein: CASSQDFGGKDTQYF. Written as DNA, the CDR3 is TGTGCCAGCAGCCAAGATTTTGGGGGGAAGGATACGCAGTATTTT.

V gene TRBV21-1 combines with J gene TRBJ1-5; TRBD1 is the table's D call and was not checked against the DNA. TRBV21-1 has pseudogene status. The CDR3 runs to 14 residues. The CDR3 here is CASKSGASNQPQHF. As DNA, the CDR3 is TGTGCCAGCAAGTCAGGGGCTAGCAATCAGCCCCAGCATTTT.

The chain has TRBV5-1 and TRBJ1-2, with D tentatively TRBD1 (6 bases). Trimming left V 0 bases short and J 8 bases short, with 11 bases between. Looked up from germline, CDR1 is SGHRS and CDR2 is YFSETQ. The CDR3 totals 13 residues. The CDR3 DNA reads TGCGCCAGCAGCTTGGAGACAGGTCTAGGCTACACCTTC. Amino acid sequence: CASSLETGLGYTF.

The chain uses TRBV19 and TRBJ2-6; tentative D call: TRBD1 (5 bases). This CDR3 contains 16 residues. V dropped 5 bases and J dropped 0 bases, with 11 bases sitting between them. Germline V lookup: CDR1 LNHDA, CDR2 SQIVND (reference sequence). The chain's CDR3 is CASSPRGYSGANVLTF. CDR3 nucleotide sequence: TGTGCCAGTAGTCCAAGGGGATACTCTGGGGCCAACGTCCTGACTTTC.

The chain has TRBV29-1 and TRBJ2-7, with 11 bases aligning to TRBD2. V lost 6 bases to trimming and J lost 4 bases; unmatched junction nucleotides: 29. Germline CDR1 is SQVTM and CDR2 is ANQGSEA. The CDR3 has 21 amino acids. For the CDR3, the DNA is TGCAGCGTCGTGCCACGGGGGGATAACGGGACTAGCGGCCTCCGGAGGTACGAGCAGTACTTC. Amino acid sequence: CSVVPRGDNGTSGLRRYEQYF.

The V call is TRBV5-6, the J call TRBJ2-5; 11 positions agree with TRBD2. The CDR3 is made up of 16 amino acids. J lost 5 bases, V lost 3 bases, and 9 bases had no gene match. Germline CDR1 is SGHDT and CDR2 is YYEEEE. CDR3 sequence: CASSSWTSGSRETQYF. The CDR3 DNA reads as TGTGCCAGCAGCTCCTGGACTAGCGGGTCCCGGGAGACCCAGTACTTC.

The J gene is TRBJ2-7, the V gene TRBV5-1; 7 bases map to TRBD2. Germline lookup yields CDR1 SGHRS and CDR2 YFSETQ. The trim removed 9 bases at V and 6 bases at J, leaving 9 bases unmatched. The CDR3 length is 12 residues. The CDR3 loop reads CATGEGEGEQYF. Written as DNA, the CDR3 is TGCGCCACGGGGGAGGGTGAGGGCGAGCAGTACTTC.

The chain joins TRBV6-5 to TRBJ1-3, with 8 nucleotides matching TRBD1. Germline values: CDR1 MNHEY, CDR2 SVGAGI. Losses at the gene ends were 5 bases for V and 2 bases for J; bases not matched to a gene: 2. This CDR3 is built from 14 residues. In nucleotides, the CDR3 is TGTGCCAGCAGTGCACAGGGGGCTGGAAACACCATATATTTT. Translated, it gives CASSAQGAGNTIYF.

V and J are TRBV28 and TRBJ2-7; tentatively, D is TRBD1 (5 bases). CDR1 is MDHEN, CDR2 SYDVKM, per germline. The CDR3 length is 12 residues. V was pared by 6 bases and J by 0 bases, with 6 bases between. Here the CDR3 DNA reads TGTGCCAGCAGGACAGCCTCCTACGAGCAGTACTTC. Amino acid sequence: CASRTASYEQYF.

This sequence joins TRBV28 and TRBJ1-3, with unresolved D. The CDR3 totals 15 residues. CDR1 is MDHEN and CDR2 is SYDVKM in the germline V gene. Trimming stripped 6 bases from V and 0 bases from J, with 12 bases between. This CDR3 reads CASSPGSVSGNTIYF. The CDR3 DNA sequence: TGTGCCAGCAGCCCGGGTTCGGTCTCTGGAAACACCATATATTTT.

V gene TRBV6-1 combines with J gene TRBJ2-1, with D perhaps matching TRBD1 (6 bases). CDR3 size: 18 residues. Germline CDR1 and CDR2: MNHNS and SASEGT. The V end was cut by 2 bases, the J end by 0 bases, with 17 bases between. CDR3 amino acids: CASSEYPQRGSSYNEQFF. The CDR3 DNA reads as TGTGCCAGCAGTGAATACCCCCAAAGGGGGAGCTCCTACAATGAGCAGTTCTTC.

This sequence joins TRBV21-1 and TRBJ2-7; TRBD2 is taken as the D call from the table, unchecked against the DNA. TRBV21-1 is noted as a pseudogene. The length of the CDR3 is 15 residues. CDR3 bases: TGTGCCAGCAGCGTAGGGACTAGCGGGTCCTACGAGCAGTACTTC. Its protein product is CASSVGTSGSYEQYF.

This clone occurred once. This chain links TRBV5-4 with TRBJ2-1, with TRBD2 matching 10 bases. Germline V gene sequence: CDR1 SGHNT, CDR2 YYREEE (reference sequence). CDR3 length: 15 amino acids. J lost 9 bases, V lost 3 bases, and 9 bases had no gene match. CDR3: CASSSSGSVVGEQFF. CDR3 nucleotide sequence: TGTGCCAGCAGCTCTAGCGGGAGTGTCGTAGGTGAGCAGTTCTTC.

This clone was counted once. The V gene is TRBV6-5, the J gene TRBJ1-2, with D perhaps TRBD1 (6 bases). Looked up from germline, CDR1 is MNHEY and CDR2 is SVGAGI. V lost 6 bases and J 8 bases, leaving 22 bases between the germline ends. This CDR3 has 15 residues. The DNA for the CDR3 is TGTGCCAGCAGCCCCGAACAGGGATCGAGGTGGGGCTACACCTTC. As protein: CASSPEQGSRWGYTF.

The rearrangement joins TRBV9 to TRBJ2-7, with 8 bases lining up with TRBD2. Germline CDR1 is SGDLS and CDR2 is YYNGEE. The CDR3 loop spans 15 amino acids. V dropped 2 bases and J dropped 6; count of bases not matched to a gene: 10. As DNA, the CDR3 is TGTGCCAGCAGCGTGAGGGAGGGTGCGGGGGGCGAGCAGTACTTC. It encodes CASSVREGAGGEQYF.

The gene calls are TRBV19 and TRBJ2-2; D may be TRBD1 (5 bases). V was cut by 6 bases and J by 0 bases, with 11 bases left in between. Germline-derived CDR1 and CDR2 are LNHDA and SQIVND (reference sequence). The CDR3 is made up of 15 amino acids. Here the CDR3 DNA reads TGTGCCAGTAGGGCTGCGACAGCGAACACCGGGGAGCTGTTTTTT. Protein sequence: CASRAATANTGELFF.

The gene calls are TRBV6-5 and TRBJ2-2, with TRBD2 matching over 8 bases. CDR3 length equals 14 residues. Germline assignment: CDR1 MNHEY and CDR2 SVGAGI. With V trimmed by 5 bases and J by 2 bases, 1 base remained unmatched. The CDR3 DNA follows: TGTGCCAGCAGTAGCGGGAGAAACACCGGGGAGCTGTTTTTT. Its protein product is CASSSGRNTGELFF.

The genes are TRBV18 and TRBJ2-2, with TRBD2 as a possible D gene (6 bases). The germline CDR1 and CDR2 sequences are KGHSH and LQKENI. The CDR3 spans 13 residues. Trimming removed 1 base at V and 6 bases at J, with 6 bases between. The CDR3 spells CASSPLAAGELFF. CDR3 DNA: TGTGCCAGCTCACCACTAGCGGCCGGGGAGCTGTTTTTT.

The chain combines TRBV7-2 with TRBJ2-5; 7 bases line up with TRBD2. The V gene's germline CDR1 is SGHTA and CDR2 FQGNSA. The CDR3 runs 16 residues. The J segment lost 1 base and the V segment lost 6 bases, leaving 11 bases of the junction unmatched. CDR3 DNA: TGTGCCAGCAGTTCACTTCCGAGCGGGACCCAAGAGACCCAGTACTTC. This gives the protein CASSSLPSGTQETQYF.

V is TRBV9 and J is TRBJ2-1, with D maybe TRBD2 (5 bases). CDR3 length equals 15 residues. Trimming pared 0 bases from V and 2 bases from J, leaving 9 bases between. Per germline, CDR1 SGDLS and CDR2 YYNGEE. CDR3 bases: TGTGCCAGCAGCGTAGCCGGGATTACCTACAATGAGCAGTTCTTC. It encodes CASSVAGITYNEQFF.

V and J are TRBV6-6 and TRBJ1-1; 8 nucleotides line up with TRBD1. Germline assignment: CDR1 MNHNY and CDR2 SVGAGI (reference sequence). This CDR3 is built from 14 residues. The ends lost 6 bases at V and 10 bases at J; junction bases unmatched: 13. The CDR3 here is CASRNRDRSTGAFF. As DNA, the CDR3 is TGTGCCAGCAGAAATCGGGACAGGTCTACGGGAGCTTTCTTT.

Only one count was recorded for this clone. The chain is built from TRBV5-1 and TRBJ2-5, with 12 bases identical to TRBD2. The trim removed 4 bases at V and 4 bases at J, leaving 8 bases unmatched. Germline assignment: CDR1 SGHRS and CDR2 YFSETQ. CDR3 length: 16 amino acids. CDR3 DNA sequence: TGCGCCAGCAGCGAACAGCCGGGACTAGCGGGAGAGACCCAGTACTTC. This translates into CASSEQPGLAGETQYF.

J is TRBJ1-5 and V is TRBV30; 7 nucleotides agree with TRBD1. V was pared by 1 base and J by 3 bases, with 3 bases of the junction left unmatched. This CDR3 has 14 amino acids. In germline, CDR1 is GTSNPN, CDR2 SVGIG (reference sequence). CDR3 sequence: CAWSGDSFNQPQHF. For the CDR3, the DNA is TGTGCCTGGAGTGGGGACAGTTTCAATCAGCCCCAGCATTTT.

The CDR3 DNA reads as TGTGCCAGCAGCTCACGAGGGACAGGCCTTAATGAAAAACTGTTTTTT. Translating gives CASSSRGTGLNEKLFF. The chain is built from TRBV7-9 and TRBJ1-4; 8 nucleotides match TRBD1. Trimming took 4 bases from V and 4 from J; bases not matched to a gene: 8. Germline values: CDR1 SEHNR, CDR2 FQNEAQ (reference sequence). There are 16 residues in the CDR3.

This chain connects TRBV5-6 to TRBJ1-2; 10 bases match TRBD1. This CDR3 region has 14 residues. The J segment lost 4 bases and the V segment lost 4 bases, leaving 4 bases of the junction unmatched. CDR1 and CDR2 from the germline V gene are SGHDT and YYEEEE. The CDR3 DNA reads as TGTGCCAGCAGCCTACGGACAGGGGGCTATGGCTACACCTTC. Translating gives CASSLRTGGYGYTF.

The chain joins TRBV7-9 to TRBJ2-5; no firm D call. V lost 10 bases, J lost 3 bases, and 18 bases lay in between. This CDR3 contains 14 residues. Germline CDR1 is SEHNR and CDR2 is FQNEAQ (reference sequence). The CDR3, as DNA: TGTGCCACCTACCCCTCCCCCGCGGAAGAGACCCAGTACTTC. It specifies CATYPSPAEETQYF.